What follows is one TCR beta chain and its context. From germline, CDR1 is MNHEY and CDR2 SVGAGI. This CDR3 spans 15 amino acids. V lost 2 bases, J lost 7 bases, and 10 bases stayed unmatched. The data stem from a study of blood T cell repertoires in COVID-19. Study-wide background: PBMCs, B-cell-depleted T cells, or T cells were the source of the cDNA or gDNA that made up the material.

In the authors' methods: Counts of nucleated cells, estimated from reference gene primer amplification, were obtained. Using immunoSEQ multiplex PCR, the repertoire was profiled, and TCRdb retains in-frame clones only, with some absent. Clone size and V and J calls were adopted from that table, with D and trimming inferred from the DNA. The sample includes under 150,000 clones, over 65% of them seen just once. The sequenced sample was peripheral blood. The TCR sequence derives from an elderly woman with active or convalescent COVID-19. This chain joins TRBV6-5 and TRBJ2-7; the match to TRBD2 covers 8 bases. The CDR3 protein is CASSYQGLGVGEQYF. The CDR3 nucleotides read TGTGCCAGCAGTTACCAGGGACTAGGGGTAGGGGAGCAGTACTTC.